The 15 T cell receptor beta chains listed next were all sequenced from one sample in a study of T cells in Graves' hyperthyroidism and ophthalmopathy. RNA transcripts served as the template for amplifying TCR beta CDR3 regions. First-round RT-PCR targeting the TCR CDR3 was performed with the HTBI primer set. One entry per CDR3 protein results from TCRdb running MiXCR on the multiplex PCR reads. Among hundreds of thousands of distinct CDR3 sequences listed, about 19% were seen once. Sequences were obtained from blood. Every receptor here comes from a woman between 45 and 65 years old with Graves' hyperthyroidism that later progressed to Graves' ophthalmopathy.

This chain connects TRBV15 to TRBJ1-3, with D unclear. The germline gives CDR1 LNHNV, CDR2 YYDKDF (reference sequence). Deletions cut 3 bases from V and 4 bases from J, with 10 bases between. The CDR3 consists of 14 residues. CDR3 in DNA: TGTGCCACCAGCAGTGCTGCGGGAGGAAACACCATATATTTT. It codes for CATSSAAGGNTIYF.

This clonotype was seen many times. The chain is built from TRBV20-1 and TRBJ2-1; D is undetermined. V lost 1 base and J 8 bases, leaving 9 bases between the germline ends. This CDR3 has 12 amino acids. Germline V gene data show CDR1 as DFQATT and CDR2 as SNEGSKA (reference sequence). CDR3 sequence: CSARVFPDEQFF. In DNA form, the CDR3 reads TGCAGTGCTAGAGTTTTTCCCGATGAGCAGTTCTTC.

This clonotype was recorded at least ten times. V gene TRBV5-1 combines with J gene TRBJ2-7; 7 bases line up with TRBD1. Germline CDR1 SGHRS, CDR2 YFSETQ. V trimming: 1 base; J trimming: 7 bases; junction bases outside the gene matches: 11. The length of the CDR3 is 15 residues. The CDR3 DNA sequence: TGCGCCAGCAGCTTGCTCGGGACAGCCCAGGGGGAGCAGTACTTC. This translates into CASSLLGTAQGEQYF.

This clonotype was recorded at least ten times. The chain has TRBV19 and TRBJ1-1; 9 bases are a match to TRBD1. Losses at the gene ends were 6 bases for V and 5 bases for J; bases not matched to a gene: 10. This CDR3 spans 15 amino acids. Germline-derived CDR1 and CDR2 are LNHDA and SQIVND (reference sequence). The CDR3 DNA follows: TGTGCCAGTAGAAGGCGGACAGGGGAAGGGACTGAAGCTTTCTTT. Its protein is CASRRRTGEGTEAFF.

Details on this clonotype: Given a much more abundant clone one base away, this may be a read error. This chain connects TRBV6-2 or TRBV6-3 to TRBJ1-5, with TRBD1 identical over 8 bases. Germline V gives CDR1 MNHEY, CDR2 SVGEGT. The CDR3 length is 13 residues. The CDR3 region is CASRRTGNQSQHF. CDR3 in DNA: TGTGCCAGCAGACGGACAGGGAATCAGTCCCAGCATTTT.

This chain joins TRBV10-3 and TRBJ2-1; 7 nucleotides match TRBD1. CDR1 ENHRY and CDR2 SYGVKD come from the germline V gene. J gave up 7 bases and V 7 bases, and 7 bases lay outside the gene matches. The CDR3 covers 13 residues. CDR3 in amino acids: CAINSGGRNEQFF. CDR3 sequence (DNA): TGTGCCATCAACTCAGGGGGAAGGAATGAGCAGTTCTTC.

The chain uses TRBV3-1 and TRBJ2-5, with 8 bases aligning to TRBD2. The germline V gene encodes CDR1 LGHDT and CDR2 YNNKEL (reference sequence). The CDR3 consists of 13 residues. V shed 5 bases and J 5 bases; nucleotides not matched to a gene: 4. The CDR3 region is CASSSGGVETQYF. CDR3 DNA: TGTGCCAGCAGCTCCGGGGGGGTGGAGACCCAGTACTTC.

This clonotype was observed a handful of times. One end of the junction varies from germline; a read error may be responsible. V and J are TRBV5-1 and TRBJ1-1; D is uncertain. This CDR3 contains 13 residues. Germline CDR1 reads SGHRS; CDR2 reads YFSETQ. The CDR3 nucleotides are TGCGCCAGCAGCTTCGTCGGAAACACTGTAGCTTTCTTT. Translation gives CASSFVGNTVAFF. Supplemented by reference TRBV5-1 and TRBJ1-1, the full variable domain reads KAGVTQTPRYLIKTRGQQVTLSCSPISGHRSVSWYQQTPGQGLQFLFEYFSETQRNKGNFPGRFSGRQFSNSRSEMNVSTLELGDSALYLCASSFVGNTVAFFGQGTRLTVV.

This clonotype appeared many times. The chain recombines TRBV12-3 or TRBV12-4 with TRBJ2-2; 7 positions agree with TRBD1. The CDR3 covers 14 residues. The V and J ends lost 4 bases and 4 bases, in that order; junction bases with no gene match: 3. CDR3 coding DNA: TGTGCCAGCAGTTCGGGACAGACCACCGGGGAGCTGTTTTTT. It codes for CASSSGQTTGELFF.

To note about this clonotype: The junction shows a germline mismatch at one end, possibly a read error. J is TRBJ2-1 and V is TRBV4-1, with D perhaps given as TRBD1 or TRBD2 (6 bases each). The CDR3 covers 16 residues. The germline V gene has CDR1 MGHRA and CDR2 YSYEKL. The CDR3 nucleotides are TGCGCCAGCAGCCCGACACGGGGGCCCTCCCACAATGAGCAGTTCTTC. Translation gives CASSPTRGPSHNEQFF.

In this sample, this clonotype turned up a few times. Written as DNA, the CDR3 is TGTGCCAGCAGTTTAGACACAGGGGAGACCCAGTACTTC. This codes for CASSLDTGETQYF. V gene TRBV27 combines with J gene TRBJ2-5; tentative D call: TRBD1 (6 bases). Germline CDR1 and CDR2: MNHEY and SMNVEV (reference sequence). This CDR3 has 13 residues. V lost 2 bases and J lost 5, with 9 bases in between.

This clonotype was seen a handful of times. The chain has TRBV27 and TRBJ2-5; 16 bases are a match to TRBD2. Germline lookup yields CDR1 MNHEY and CDR2 SMNVEV (reference sequence). CDR3 length equals 18 residues. V lost 3 bases to trimming and J lost 5 bases; unmatched junction nucleotides: 9. The CDR3 here is CASSFWGTSGGAAETQYF. CDR3 sequence (DNA): TGTGCCAGCAGTTTCTGGGGGACTAGCGGGGGGGCCGCGGAGACCCAGTACTTC.

In this sample, this clonotype turned up many times. The chain has TRBV5-5 and TRBJ2-1, with D perhaps being TRBD1 or TRBD2 (6 bases each). The CDR3 has 16 amino acids. Germline CDR1 is SGHKS and CDR2 is YYEKEE (reference sequence). Trimming took off 4 bases at V and 0 bases at J, with 14 bases between the two ends. In DNA form, the CDR3 reads TGTGCCAGCAGCCCCGAGAGGGGGGTCTCCTACAATGAGCAGTTCTTC. Protein: CASSPERGVSYNEQFF.

The V gene is TRBV19, the J gene TRBJ1-1, with D possibly being TRBD1 (6 bases). The CDR3 covers 16 residues. CDR1 and CDR2 from the germline V gene are LNHDA and SQIVND (reference sequence). V lost 5 bases and J lost 10, with 26 bases in between. CDR3 protein: CASSRPGHATISGAFF. CDR3 DNA: TGTGCCAGTAGTCGTCCGGGACATGCGACCATAAGTGGAGCTTTCTTT.

In this sample, this clonotype turned up many times. V gene TRBV11-2 combines with J gene TRBJ1-4, with 7 bases lining up with TRBD1. V lost 3 bases and J lost 7; bases outside the gene matches: 5. CDR1 is SGHAT and CDR2 is FQNNGV in the germline V gene. The CDR3 has 14 amino acids. CDR3 in amino acids: CASSLRGRTEKLFF. The DNA of the CDR3 is TGTGCCAGCAGCTTGAGGGGGCGCACTGAAAAACTGTTTTTT.